These T cell receptor beta chains were read from a single sample in a study of shared clonotypes between healthy human individuals. TCRdb's table, derived via immunoSEQ multiplex PCR, lists solely in-frame clones and lacks some. Among around 1,100,000 clones, roughly 80% were seen once, and the ten largest hold approximately 0.95%. The sequenced material came from memory CD4+ T cells from PBMCs. The receptors originated from a man in his late teens or twenties in good health. Some clones in this sample may be carry-over from other donors' samples. CDR3s include the opening cysteine and the closing phenylalanine or tryptophan. Fields, in order: J gene, CDR3 length, D gene, clone size, V gene, CDR3 DNA, CDR3 protein. The D gene is left open where the match is weak. Some rows mark clone size as missing; the rest say once, few, many or name a class of expanded clone.

TRBJ2-7 | 15 | TRBD2 | - | TRBV7-8 | TGTGCCAGCGCTCCGGGACTAGCCCGTATCTACGAGCAGTACTTC | CASAPGLARIYEQYF
TRBJ1-2 | 15 | TRBD1 | - | TRBV19 | TGTGCCAGTAGTATGGCGACAGGGGTGAGCTCTGGCTACACCTTC | CASSMATGVSSGYTF
TRBJ2-5 | 10 | - | - | TRBV28 | TGTGCCAGCGGTTACGAGACCCAGTACTTC | CASGYETQYF
TRBJ1-5 | 16 | - | - | TRBV4-2 | TGTGCCAGCAGCCAACTGGGGAGTAGGAGCAATCAGCCCCAGCATTTT | CASSQLGSRSNQPQHF
TRBJ2-1 | 14 | - | - | TRBV7-2 | TGTGCCAGCAGCTTAGGGGGGGCCGTGAATGAGCAGTTCTTC | CASSLGGAVNEQFF
TRBJ2-7 | 15 | - | - | TRBV21-1 | TGTGCCAGCAGCAAAGCTGGGAAAGTGTCCTACGAGCAGTACTTC | CASSKAGKVSYEQYF
TRBJ2-1 | 15 | TRBD2 | - | TRBV11-3 | TGTGCCAGCAGCAAAGGGACTAGCGACTACAATGAGCAGTTCTTC | CASSKGTSDYNEQFF
TRBJ1-1 | 13 | - | - | TRBV7-3 | TGTGCCAGCAGCCTAAAGGATTACACTGAAGCTTTCTTT | CASSLKDYTEAFF
TRBJ2-7 | 13 | - | many | TRBV5-6 | TGTGCCAGCAGCTTGCGCAGCCTCTACGAGCAGTACTTC | CASSLRSLYEQYF
TRBJ1-5 | 11 | TRBD1 | - | TRBV7-8 | TGTGCCAGCAGCCACGAAGGGACAGAGCATTTT | CASSHEGTEHF
TRBJ1-5 | 16 | TRBD1 | - | TRBV7-2 | TGTGCCAGCAGCAAGACAGGGCAGAGGCACAATCAGCCCCAGCATTTT | CASSKTGQRHNQPQHF
TRBJ1-4 | 13 | - | - | TRBV5-1 | TGCGCCAGCAGTTCCGACAGGAATGAAAAACTGTTTTTT | CASSSDRNEKLFF
TRBJ2-3 | 13 | - | - | TRBV15 | TGTGCCACCAGCACAGATCAGATGGATACGCAGTATTTT | CATSTDQMDTQYF
TRBJ2-3 | 17 | - | - | TRBV13 | TGTGCCAGCAGCTTAAATCCGTATCCAGGGGGCACAGATACGCAGTATTTT | CASSLNPYPGGTDTQYF
TRBJ2-5 | 14 | TRBD2 | - | TRBV7-2 | TGTGCCAGCAGCTTAGACGGACTAGCGGAGACCCAGTACTTC | CASSLDGLAETQYF
TRBJ2-1 | 13 | - | once | TRBV5-1 | TGCGCCAGCAGCCTCCTAGAGCACAATGAGCAGTTCTTC | CASSLLEHNEQFF
TRBJ1-4 | 15 | TRBD1 | once | TRBV18 | TGTGCCAGCTCACCGGACAGGGCAGTTTTGGAAAAACTGTTTTTT | CASSPDRAVLEKLFF
TRBJ1-1 | 14 | - | few | TRBV18 | TGTGCCAGCTCAGGCCGGGGGTTCGACACTGAAGCTTTCTTT | CASSGRGFDTEAFF
TRBJ2-7 | 14 | - | many | TRBV7-7 | TGTGCCAGCAGCTTACAACCGGGGTCGAGCGAGCAGTACTTC | CASSLQPGSSEQYF
TRBJ1-2 | 15 | - | - | TRBV5-1 | TGCGCCAGCAGCCGCAGTACAGGGTGGAGCTTCGGCTACACCTTC | CASSRSTGWSFGYTF
TRBJ1-4 | 12 | - | - | TRBV28 | TGTGCCAGCAGTTTGAGCAGTGGGTGGGTTTTTTTT | CASSLSSGWVFF
TRBJ2-7 | 14 | TRBD1 | - | TRBV6-5 | TGTGCCAGCAGTCCTCTAGGACAGGGTTACGAGCAGTACTTC | CASSPLGQGYEQYF
TRBJ1-1 | 11 | - | - | TRBV25-1 | TGTGCCAGCACTGGGAACACTGAAGCTTTCTTT | CASTGNTEAFF
TRBJ2-7 | 13 | - | - | TRBV6-5 | TGTGCCAGCAGCCCACCCGGCTTTTTCGAGCAGTACTTC | CASSPPGFFEQYF
TRBJ1-1 | 13 | - | - | TRBV28 | TGTGCCAGCAGCCGTACGTCGGCTGGTGAAGCTTTCTTT | CASSRTSAGEAFF
TRBJ2-5 | 16 | - | - | TRBV10-1 | TGCGCCAGCAGTGAGCGGCGGGTAGTTAGTCAAGAGACCCAGTACTTC | CASSERRVVSQETQYF
TRBJ1-6 | 12 | - | - | TRBV28 | TGTGCCAGCAGTTTGGCGAATTCACCCCTCCACTTT | CASSLANSPLHF
TRBJ1-1 | 15 | - | - | TRBV21-1 | TGTGCCAGCAGCAAACAGGGGGTCGGGAAAGTGAAAGCTTTCTTT | CASSKQGVGKVKAFF
TRBJ1-3 | 14 | - | - | TRBV2 | TGTGCCAGCAGTGTAAAGCTTTCTGGAAACACCATATATTTT | CASSVKLSGNTIYF
TRBJ2-5 | 8 | - | - | TRBV14 | TGTGCCAGCAAAACGCAGTACTTC | CASKTQYF
TRBJ2-7 | 11 | - | - | TRBV10-3 | TGTGCCCACGGCCCGGCGGGCCGGCAGTACTTC | CAHGPAGRQYF
TRBJ1-2 | 15 | - | few | TRBV19 | TGTGCCAGTAGTCCCCGCGGGAGCGGAGAGTATGGCTACACCTTC | CASSPRGSGEYGYTF
TRBJ2-3 | 13 | - | once | TRBV9 | TGTGCCAGCAGCGTAGGGGACACAGATACGCAGTATTTT | CASSVGDTDTQYF
TRBJ2-3 | 15 | - | - | TRBV7-2 | TGTGCCAGCTCTCGATGGGACCCTTCATCAGATACGCAGTATTTT | CASSRWDPSSDTQYF
TRBJ1-2 | 15 | - | - | TRBV28 | TGTGCCAGCAACACTCCCGGGGGGGCAAGCTATGGCTACACCTTC | CASNTPGGASYGYTF
TRBJ2-7 | 15 | - | - | TRBV28 | TGTGCCAGCAGTCGCCCAGGGGCACAGGCCTACGAGCAGTACTTC | CASSRPGAQAYEQYF
TRBJ2-2 | 16 | - | - | TRBV7-9 | TGTGCCAGCACCTTGGGGGCGGCCGCGAACACCGGGGAGCTGTTTTTT | CASTLGAAANTGELFF
TRBJ1-2 | 12 | - | few | TRBV5-1 | TGCGCCAGCAGCTTGGGCAGCTATGGCTACACCTTC | CASSLGSYGYTF
TRBJ2-7 | 15 | - | few | TRBV11-3 | TGTGCCAGCAGCTCGGGGGATATCCCCCCCTACGAGCAGTACTTC | CASSSGDIPPYEQYF
TRBJ2-1 | 14 | TRBD2 | - | TRBV2 | TGTGCCAGCATTCGGACTAGCGGGGCCCCGGAGCAGTTCTTC | CASIRTSGAPEQFF
TRBJ2-5 | 13 | TRBD1 | - | TRBV30 | TGTGCCTGGACAGGGGGCTTGTGGGAGACCCAGTACTTC | CAWTGGLWETQYF
TRBJ2-4 | 14 | TRBD2 | - | TRBV5-1 | TGCGCCAGCAGCTTGGTGGCTAGCGGGATCCTTCAGTACTTC | CASSLVASGILQYF
TRBJ1-2 | 14 | - | many | TRBV9 | TGTGCCAGCAGCCCCTCCCCAGGGGCCTATGGCTACACCTTC | CASSPSPGAYGYTF
TRBJ2-1 | 14 | TRBD2 | - | TRBV29-1 | TGCAGCGTTGAATTGCTAGCGGGAGACAATGAGCAGTTCTTC | CSVELLAGDNEQFF
TRBJ1-1 | 15 | TRBD1 | - | TRBV6-5 | TGTGCCAGCAGTATCAACAGGGGGCTCAACACTGAAGCTTTCTTT | CASSINRGLNTEAFF
TRBJ2-2 | 14 | - | - | TRBV7-2 | TGTGCCAGCAGCTTAGTTCGGAACACCGGGGAGCTGTTTTTT | CASSLVRNTGELFF
TRBJ1-2 | 15 | TRBD1 | - | TRBV19 | TGTGCCAGTAGTATTACGGCAGGGGGAAACTATGGCTACACCTTC | CASSITAGGNYGYTF
TRBJ2-7 | 12 | - | - | TRBV29-1 | TGCAGCGTTGTCGGTACCTCCTACGAGCAGTACTTC | CSVVGTSYEQYF
TRBJ1-3 | 16 | - | - | TRBV5-4 | TGTGCCACCGGAGGAAGCTCCCAGGGCTCTGGAAACACCATATATTTT | CATGGSSQGSGNTIYF
TRBJ1-2 | 12 | - | - | TRBV5-4 | TGTGCCACAGCTCCTTGGGATTCGGGCTACACCTTC | CATAPWDSGYTF
TRBJ2-7 | 16 | TRBD1 | few | TRBV5-4 | TGTGCCAGCAGCGCCCGGTTCCCGACAGGGTTCCACGAGCAGTACTTC | CASSARFPTGFHEQYF
TRBJ2-5 | 15 | TRBD2 | - | TRBV5-1 | TGCGCCAGCAGCACGGGACTAGCGGGGCAAGAGACCCAGTACTTC | CASSTGLAGQETQYF
TRBJ2-7 | 15 | - | - | TRBV4-2 | TGTGCCAGCAGCCAAGATTGGGGAGCGGAGTACGAGCAGTACTTC | CASSQDWGAEYEQYF
TRBJ2-7 | 15 | TRBD1 | - | TRBV5-4 | TGTGCCAGCAGCCGACGACAGGGGGCGCAAGGCGAGCAGTACTTC | CASSRRQGAQGEQYF
TRBJ1-3 | 14 | - | - | TRBV5-4 | TGTGCCAGCTCGAGTGGGCCATCTGGAAACACCATATATTTT | CASSSGPSGNTIYF
TRBJ2-3 | 13 | TRBD2 | - | TRBV19 | TGTGCCAGTAGTATAGCGGGAGGGAATACGCAGTATTTT | CASSIAGGNTQYF
TRBJ2-7 | 18 | - | - | TRBV5-3 | TGTGCCAGAAGCCTGCCCGGTCCTTTACAGCCAACCACCTACGAGCAGTACTTC | CARSLPGPLQPTTYEQYF
TRBJ1-4 | 15 | TRBD1 | - | TRBV19 | TGTGCCAGTACCTCCCCCCGGACAGGGGAAGGAAAACTGTTTTTT | CASTSPRTGEGKLFF
TRBJ2-1 | 16 | TRBD2 | - | TRBV5-1 | TGCGCCAGCAGCTTGGCTCCTAGCGGGAGGATCGGGGGGCAGTTCTTC | CASSLAPSGRIGGQFF